Sequencing of this TCR beta chain was carried out in a study of blood T cell repertoires in COVID-19. Background on the study: Some COVID-19 samples were acute and others convalescent; all came from the United States, Italy and Spain. PBMCs, B-cell-depleted T cells, or T cells were the source of the cDNA or gDNA that made up the material.

As originally analysed: Amplifying reference gene primers gave estimates of nucleated cell counts. Libraries were prepared by immunoSEQ multiplex PCR; TCRdb keeps only in-frame clonotypes and omits some of them. That table supplies the V and J calls and clone size; D and trimming were determined from the DNA. Of approximately 170,000 clones listed, around four fifths are singletons. The CDR3 totals 15 residues. The V and J ends lost 0 bases and 1 base respectively, with 10 bases between them. Germline V gives CDR1 LGHDT, CDR2 YNNKEL (reference sequence). Recruitment covered about 25 US areas and drew participants whose ages spanned roughly 18 to 89 years. This clone appeared a few times.

Sequenced material: PBMCs or T cells enriched from blood (not recorded which). The chain joins TRBV3-1 (or the pseudogene TRBV3-2) to TRBJ2-7, with D hard to call. The receptor was isolated from a woman aged 45 to 65 in a cohort exposed to, infected with or recovered from COVID-19 (not recorded which). CDR3 sequence (DNA): TGTGCCAGCAGCCAAGATCTATCTGTATCCTACGAGCAGTACTTC. Its protein product is CASSQDLSVSYEQYF.